These 21 T cell receptor beta chains were all obtained from the same sample, sequenced in a study of blood T cells in healthy people across ages (dated by TCRdb to between 2015 and 2016). The method was 5' RACE. A second 7 to 11 cycle PCR used a sample-barcoded 5' primer and a J-beta primer mix. TCRdb reanalyzed the raw reads on its own, using fastp at Q25 for trimming and MiXCR for clone calling, and kept in-frame beta chains. Rows are unified per CDR3 protein, each entry keeping the most common DNA and genes. This sample holds fewer than 2 million distinct CDR3 sequences; more than 35% were observed only once. Of the sample, more than 20% is held by the ten largest clones. Sample: blood. All receptors come from a human donor in good health.

With respect to this clonotype: One end of the junction is discordant with germline, which a read error may explain. J is TRBJ2-5 and V is TRBV12-3 or TRBV12-4; 8 nucleotides line up with TRBD1. This CDR3 comprises 13 residues. CDR3 residues: CTSSPYRGETQYF. In DNA, the CDR3 is TGTACCAGCAGCCCCTACAGGGGGGAGACCCAGTACTTC.

The genes are TRBV12-3 or TRBV12-4 and TRBJ1-2, with D perhaps TRBD1 (6 bases). CDR3 length: 13 residues. Between the trimmed V and J ends, which lost 5 bases and 8 bases, there was a span of 15 bases. The CDR3 reads CASSRQDSRGYTF. Written as DNA, the CDR3 is TGTGCCAGCAGTCGACAGGATTCACGAGGCTACACCTTC.

The chain uses TRBV7-3 and TRBJ1-3; D is undetermined. Trimming took off 1 base at V and 3 bases at J, with 13 bases between the two ends. Germline loops: CDR1 SGHTA, CDR2 FQGTGA. This CDR3 is built from 16 residues. The CDR3 region is CASSLKAAEIGNTIYF. CDR3 in DNA: TGTGCCAGCAGCTTAAAGGCCGCAGAAATTGGAAACACCATATATTTT.

The chain uses TRBV7-6 and TRBJ2-3, with TRBD2 identical over 12 bases. Germline V lookup: CDR1 SGHVS, CDR2 FNYEAQ. The CDR3 consists of 14 residues. The trim removed 4 bases at V and 11 bases at J, leaving 7 bases unmatched. CDR3 residues: CASSSSPTSGGQYF. The CDR3 DNA follows: TGTGCCAGCAGCTCCTCCCCGACTAGCGGGGGGCAGTATTTT.

As DNA, the CDR3 is TGTGCCAGCAGCCAAGAGGCGGGGGACCGCACAGATACGCAGTATTTT. Translating gives CASSQEAGDRTDTQYF. The chain is built from TRBV4-2 and TRBJ2-3, with 7 bases fitting TRBD2. The CDR3 totals 16 residues. CDR1 LGHNA and CDR2 YNFKEQ come from the germline V gene. With 0 bases clipped from V and 1 base from J, the junction kept 4 bases outside the gene matches.

The rearrangement uses TRBV6-2 or TRBV6-3 and TRBJ1-2, with D unresolved. Germline assignment: CDR1 MNHEY and CDR2 SVGEGT. Between the trimmed V and J ends, which lost 8 bases and 6 bases, there was a span of 10 bases. The CDR3 length is 11 residues. CDR3 coding DNA: TGTGCCAGCGTTCCCGGAGATGGCTACACCTTC. This encodes CASVPGDGYTF.

The J gene is TRBJ2-5, the V gene TRBV4-2; tentative D call: TRBD2 (5 bases). The length of the CDR3 is 17 residues. The ends were cut back, 0 bases at V and 2 bases at J, with 16 bases in the middle. Per the germline V gene, CDR1 is LGHNA and CDR2 is YNFKEQ. The CDR3, as DNA: TGTGCCAGCAGCCAAGATAACCGACTACCCCCTCAAGAGACCCAGTACTTC. Amino acids: CASSQDNRLPPQETQYF.

This chain uses TRBV2 with TRBJ1-1; D not certain. V was shortened by 6 bases and J by 1 base, with 15 bases between the two germline ends. Per germline, CDR1 SNHLY and CDR2 FYNNEI. CDR3 length: 15 amino acids. CDR3 in DNA: TGTGCCAGCAGCCTAATCGACCCGGAGAACACTGAAGCTTTCTTT. As protein: CASSLIDPENTEAFF.

The J gene is TRBJ2-3, the V gene TRBV28; D remains ambiguous. The V and J ends lost 3 bases and 2 bases respectively, with 12 bases between them. This CDR3 has 15 amino acids. Germline lookup yields CDR1 MDHEN and CDR2 SYDVKM. CDR3 residues: CASSLFATLTDTQYF. CDR3 DNA: TGTGCCAGCAGTTTGTTTGCAACCCTCACAGATACGCAGTATTTT.

This clonotype turned up a few times. The chain links TRBV7-2 to TRBJ1-2, with D possibly being TRBD1 (5 bases). V was pared by 5 bases and J by 5 bases, with 12 bases between. This CDR3 has 13 residues. Germline lookup yields CDR1 SGHTA and CDR2 FQGNSA. DNA of the CDR3: TGTGCCAGCAGCCAGGGAAGAACTTATGGCTACACCTTC. This translates into CASSQGRTYGYTF.

The V call is TRBV24-1, the J call TRBJ2-5; 15 bases agree with TRBD2. V was clipped by 4 bases and J by 11 bases; unmatched bases: 10. Germline V gives CDR1 KGHDR, CDR2 SFDVKD. There are 16 residues in the CDR3. DNA of the CDR3: TGTGCCACCAGTGACCCGGGACTAGCGGGGGGCAATGAGCAGTACTTC. It encodes CATSDPGLAGGNEQYF.

A remark on this clonotype: A much larger clone lies one base from this, so it may be a read error. The CDR3 DNA follows: TGTGCCATCAGTGTGAGGGATTTGGGAGAGCAGTACTTC. Residues: CAISVRDLGEQYF. The J gene is TRBJ2-7, the V gene TRBV10-3; TRBD2 is a possible D gene (5 bases). CDR1 and CDR2 from the germline V gene are ENHRY and SYGVKD. The CDR3 loop spans 13 amino acids. V lost 4 bases and J lost 7, with 14 bases in between.

The V gene is TRBV7-2, the J gene TRBJ2-3; TRBD1 matches 7 bases. Germline lookup yields CDR1 SGHTA and CDR2 FQGNSA. This CDR3 comprises 16 residues. Losses at the gene ends were 4 bases for V and 5 bases for J; bases not matched to a gene: 12. The CDR3 is CASSSRDSRVGDTQYF. The DNA of the CDR3 is TGTGCCAGCAGCTCCCGGGACAGTCGGGTCGGAGATACGCAGTATTTT. Full variable domain (outside the CDR3, taken from reference TRBV7-2 and TRBJ2-3): GAGVSQSPSNKVTEKGKDVELRCDPISGHTALYWYRQSLGQGLEFLIYFQGNSAPDKSGLPSDRFSAERTGGSVSTLTIQRTQQEDSAVYLCASSSRDSRVGDTQYFGPGTRLTVL.

This chain connects TRBV2 to TRBJ2-4; D may be TRBD1 (6 bases). Trimming took 6 bases from V and 8 from J, leaving 11 bases between them. Germline CDR1 SNHLY, CDR2 FYNNEI. The CDR3 spans 12 residues. CDR3 region: CASSRGQDIQYF. In DNA, the CDR3 is TGTGCCAGCAGCCGGGGACAAGACATTCAGTACTTC.

This clonotype was seen a handful of times. The chain is built from TRBV6-2 or TRBV6-3 and TRBJ2-5, with 12 bases identical to TRBD1. The last part of the DNA fits TRBJ2-7 better; the J call may be wrong. Germline CDR1 reads MNHEY; CDR2 reads SVGEGT. CDR3 length equals 13 residues. The CDR3 region is CASTGTGGDEQYF. CDR3 coding DNA: TGTGCCAGCACAGGGACAGGGGGCGACGAGCAGTACTTC.

This clonotype was counted only a few times. V is TRBV9 and J is TRBJ2-1; 9 bases match TRBD2. The V and J ends lost 0 bases and 5 bases, in that order; junction bases with no gene match: 3. CDR1 SGDLS and CDR2 YYNGEE come from the germline V gene. The CDR3 covers 15 residues. DNA for the CDR3: TGTGCCAGCAGCGTAGTGTCTAGCGGGGACAATGAGCAGTTCTTC. It codes for CASSVVSSGDNEQFF.

This clonotype turned up a few times. The chain recombines TRBV27 with TRBJ1-2, with 7 bases fitting TRBD1. V dropped 6 bases and J dropped 8; count of bases not matched to a gene: 9. The CDR3 length is 13 residues. Germline loops: CDR1 MNHEY, CDR2 SMNVEV (reference sequence). The CDR3 loop reads CASRPNRGAGYTF. CDR3 nucleotide sequence: TGTGCCAGCAGGCCGAACAGGGGCGCCGGCTACACCTTC.

The chain is built from TRBV7-6 and TRBJ2-3; D is perhaps TRBD2 (5 bases). Per germline, CDR1 SGHVS and CDR2 FNYEAQ. There are 15 residues in the CDR3. V was clipped by 3 bases and J by 2 bases, with 12 bases between them. Here the CDR3 reads CASSLTGKFTDTQYF. The CDR3 nucleotides are TGTGCCAGCAGCTTGACGGGGAAATTCACAGATACGCAGTATTTT.

The chain has TRBV10-3 and TRBJ2-5; D possibly corresponds to TRBD2 (7 bases). The end of the DNA aligns better with TRBJ2-7, so the J call may be wrong. The CDR3 is 11 amino acids. Germline lookup yields CDR1 ENHRY and CDR2 SYGVKD. For the CDR3, the DNA is TGTGCCTTGGGAGGGGGTCACGAGCAGTACTTC. Translating gives CALGGGHEQYF.

CDR3 in amino acids: CASSLDYNTEAFF. The CDR3, as DNA: TGTGCCAGCAGCTTGGACTACAACACTGAAGCTTTCTTT. J is TRBJ1-1 and V is TRBV7-2; D is unresolved. V was clipped by 3 bases and J by 2 bases, with 7 bases between them. The CDR3 has 13 residues. Germline values: CDR1 SGHTA, CDR2 FQGNSA.

This clonotype has more than one count but fewer than ten. The V gene is TRBV7-8, the J gene TRBJ2-3; D perhaps matches TRBD1 (5 bases). In germline, CDR1 is SGHVS, CDR2 FQNEAQ. V was trimmed by 2 bases and J by 2 bases, leaving 20 bases between them. The CDR3 has 18 residues. CDR3 DNA sequence: TGTGCCAGCAGCTTATCGTTTATCGGTGGCAGGGACACAGATACGCAGTATTTT. It is translated as CASSLSFIGGRDTDTQYF.